This T cell receptor (beta chain) appears in the sequencing data of a study of identical twins. General study findings and limits: Rather than following the same donors, the conclusions depended on cross-sectional statistical analysis.

TCRdb re-called the 5' RACE reads with MiXCR, one entry per CDR3 protein. The table records some 330,000 distinct CDR3 sequences, 7% to 9.5% of them present only once. V lost 5 bases to trimming and J lost 2 bases; unmatched junction nucleotides: 10. The CDR3 consists of 16 residues. CDR1 and CDR2 (germline): KGHDR, SFDVKD. Comments on this clonotype: Its specificity is unknown.

The receptor was isolated from a woman aged 45 to 65 in good health. The material sequenced was naive T cells sorted from blood. The rearrangement uses TRBV24-1 and TRBJ1-2; TRBD1 aligns across 7 bases. Here the CDR3 DNA reads TGTGCCACCAGTGTTCGGGGACAGTTCGGAAACTATGGCTACACCTTC. It yields the protein CATSVRGQFGNYGYTF.